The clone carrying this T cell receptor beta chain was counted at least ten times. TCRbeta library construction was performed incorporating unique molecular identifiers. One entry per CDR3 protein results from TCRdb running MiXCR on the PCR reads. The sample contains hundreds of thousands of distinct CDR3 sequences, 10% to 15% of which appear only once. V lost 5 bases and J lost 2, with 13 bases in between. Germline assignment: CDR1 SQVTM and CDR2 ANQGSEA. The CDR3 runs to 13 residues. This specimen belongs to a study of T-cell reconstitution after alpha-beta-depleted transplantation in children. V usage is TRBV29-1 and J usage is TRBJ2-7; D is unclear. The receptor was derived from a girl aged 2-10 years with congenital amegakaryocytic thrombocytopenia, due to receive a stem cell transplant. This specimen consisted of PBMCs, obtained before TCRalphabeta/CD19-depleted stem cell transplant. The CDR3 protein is CSVFSSLTYEQYF. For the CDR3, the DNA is TGCAGCGTTTTTTCGTCCCTAACCTACGAGCAGTACTTC.